What follows is one T cell receptor (beta chain) and its context. The antigen remains unidentified. Germline loops: CDR1 MNHEY, CDR2 SVGAGI. Losses at the gene ends were 4 bases for V and 5 bases for J; bases not matched to a gene: 4. The CDR3 runs to 15 residues. The sample originates from a study of cytomegalovirus exposure and HLA in healthy donors. Study details: Unique TCRs numbering some 80 million, obtained from HLA-typed donors, made up an early data release. General study points: The authors later found TCR association rates varying by HLA locus, with DRB1 most and HLA-C fewest.

The PCR used 60 Vbeta and 13 Jbeta primers. Authors' processing steps: A later analysis tallied about 80 million unique TCR beta chains, some 10 million of them shared. Generated by immunoSEQ multiplex PCR, the TCRdb table keeps only in-frame clones and is missing some. V and J calls and clone size are those listed in that table; D and trimming were worked out from the DNA. The data contain 150,000 to 200,000 clones, roughly three quarters of them singletons. This TCR was sampled from a middle-aged woman in good health and CMV-seronegative. The sample consisted of PBMCs. This chain joins TRBV6-5 and TRBJ2-5; 13 bases are a match to TRBD2. The CDR3 sequence is CASSSLTSGGETQYF. Here the CDR3 DNA reads TGTGCCAGCAGTTCCCTGACTAGCGGGGGGGAGACCCAGTACTTC.